A selection of T cell receptor beta chains follows, all from one sample in a study of shared clonotypes between healthy human individuals. Sequenced by immunoSEQ multiplex PCR; TCRdb stores in-frame clones only, minus some. The sample contains 110,000 or so clones, around 66% of which appear only once. The material sequenced was memory CD8+ T cells sorted from blood. Receptor source: a woman aged 25 to 39 in good health. The CDR3 runs from the conserved cysteine through the conserved F or W. A D gene is named only where the DNA matches it firmly. Some rows have no size entry. The others give once, few or many, or a class for an expanded clone.

TRBV28	.	TRBJ2-7	16	TRBD1	CASSLFFGTGIYEQYF	TGTGCCAGCAGTTTATTTTTTGGGACAGGCATTTACGAGCAGTACTTC
TRBV6-4	.	TRBJ2-1	16	.	CASSDDEGRGANEQFF	TGTGCCAGCAGTGATGATGAGGGGCGAGGAGCGAATGAGCAGTTCTTC
TRBV19	once	TRBJ1-1	17	.	CASRGGVTSEGNTEAFF	TGTGCCAGTCGGGGTGGGGTTACATCGGAGGGGAACACTGAAGCTTTCTTT
TRBV2	few	TRBJ2-7	12	.	CASSRTSHEQYF	TGTGCCAGCAGTCGAACGTCCCACGAGCAGTACTTC
TRBV23-1	many	TRBJ2-7	16	.	CAALKGRLRSLDEQYF	TGCGCCGCCCTGAAAGGGCGTCTCCGAAGTTTGGACGAGCAGTACTTC
TRBV9	.	TRBJ2-7	14	.	CASSLSNRGSEQYF	TGTGCCAGCAGCCTCTCTAATCGGGGAAGCGAGCAGTACTTC
TRBV5-6	few	TRBJ1-2	14	.	CASSQGLTIYGYTF	TGTGCCAGCAGTCAGGGCCTAACTATCTATGGCTACACCTTC
TRBV6-5	.	TRBJ2-7	14	.	CASSPRDNYGEQYF	TGTGCCAGCAGTCCCCGGGACAACTATGGCGAGCAGTACTTC
TRBV10-3	.	TRBJ2-5	15	.	CAISEGVDGSQTQYF	TGTGCCATCAGTGAAGGGGTTGACGGGAGTCAGACCCAGTACTTC
TRBV11-3	few	TRBJ2-1	14	.	CASSLGGQFNEQFF	TGTGCCAGCAGCTTGGGAGGACAATTCAATGAGCAGTTCTTC
TRBV7-8	many	TRBJ1-5	15	.	CASSLHQGPSQPQHF	TGTGCCAGCAGCTTACACCAGGGCCCATCTCAGCCCCAGCATTTT
TRBV19	.	TRBJ2-1	14	TRBD1	CASSRGQGLNEQFF	TGTGCCAGTAGTAGGGGACAGGGGCTGAATGAGCAGTTCTTC
TRBV29-1	once	TRBJ2-1	12	.	CSVEDASVEQFF	TGCAGCGTTGAAGATGCTAGCGTGGAGCAGTTCTTC
TRBV4-1	.	TRBJ1-6	16	.	CASSPSASRENSPLHF	TGCGCCAGCAGCCCCTCGGCGAGCAGGGAGAATTCACCCCTCCACTTT
TRBV2	.	TRBJ2-7	16	TRBD2	CASRAYGTSGSYEQYF	TGTGCCAGCAGGGCTTACGGGACTAGCGGGAGCTACGAGCAGTACTTC
TRBV2	few	TRBJ2-1	14	.	CALHGMSSYNEQFF	TGTGCCTTACACGGGATGAGCTCCTACAATGAGCAGTTCTTC
TRBV7-9	few	TRBJ2-7	13	.	CASSHTSSYEQYF	TGTGCCAGCAGTCACACTAGTTCTTACGAGCAGTACTTC
TRBV5-1	.	TRBJ2-1	21	TRBD2	CASSLDPWKVAGGPGYNEQFF	TGCGCCAGCAGCTTGGATCCTTGGAAGGTAGCGGGAGGGCCTGGGTACAATGAGCAGTTCTTC
TRBV25-1	.	TRBJ1-2	14	.	CASSDSPRFYGYTF	TGTGCCAGCAGTGACAGTCCCCGCTTCTATGGCTACACCTTC
TRBV9	many	TRBJ1-5	14	.	CASSVDDTYQPQHF	TGTGCCAGCAGCGTAGACGATACGTATCAGCCCCAGCATTTT
TRBV6-1	.	TRBJ1-1	14	.	CASRGLDWGTEAFF	TGTGCCAGCAGGGGCCTGGATTGGGGCACTGAAGCTTTCTTT
TRBV11-2	.	TRBJ2-1	16	.	CASSEIDSWPHNEQFF	TGTGCCAGCAGCGAAATAGACTCCTGGCCCCACAATGAGCAGTTCTTC
TRBV28	.	TRBJ2-2	17	TRBD2	CASSSRTSGLNTGELFF	TGTGCCAGCAGTTCTCGGACTAGCGGACTGAACACCGGGGAGCTGTTTTTT
TRBV27	.	TRBJ2-7	15	TRBD1	CASRLTGGGLAGQYF	TGTGCCAGCAGATTAACAGGGGGCGGCCTGGCGGGGCAGTACTTC
TRBV5-1	.	TRBJ2-7	13	.	CASSLMQGSEQYF	TGCGCCAGCAGCCTAATGCAGGGTTCCGAGCAGTACTTC
TRBV6-1	few	TRBJ2-7	15	.	CASSEGAGSSYEQYF	TGTGCCAGCAGTGAAGGGGCAGGGAGCTCCTACGAGCAGTACTTC
TRBV4-1	.	TRBJ2-3	17	.	CASSQEGQPLVTDTQYF	TGCGCCAGCAGCCAAGAAGGCCAGCCTCTGGTCACAGATACGCAGTATTTT
TRBV5-5	.	TRBJ2-7	15	TRBD2	CASSYAGTRGYEQYF	TGTGCCAGCAGCTATGCGGGGACTAGAGGCTACGAGCAGTACTTC
TRBV10-3	.	TRBJ1-5	13	.	CAIRDRSDQPQHF	TGTGCCATCAGAGACAGGTCAGATCAGCCCCAGCATTTT